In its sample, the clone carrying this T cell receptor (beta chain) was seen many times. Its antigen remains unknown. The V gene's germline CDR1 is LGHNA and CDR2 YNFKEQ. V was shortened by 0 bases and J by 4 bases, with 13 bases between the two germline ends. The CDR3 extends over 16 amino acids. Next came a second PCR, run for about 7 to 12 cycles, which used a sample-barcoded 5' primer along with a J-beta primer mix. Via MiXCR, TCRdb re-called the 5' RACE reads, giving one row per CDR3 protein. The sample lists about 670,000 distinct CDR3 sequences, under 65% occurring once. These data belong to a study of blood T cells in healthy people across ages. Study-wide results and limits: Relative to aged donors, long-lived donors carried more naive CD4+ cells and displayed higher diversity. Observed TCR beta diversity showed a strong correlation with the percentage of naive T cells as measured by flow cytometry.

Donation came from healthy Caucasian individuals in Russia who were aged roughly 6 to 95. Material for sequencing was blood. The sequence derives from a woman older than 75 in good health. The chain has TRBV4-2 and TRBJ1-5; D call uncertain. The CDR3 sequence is CASSQELRGMNQPQHF. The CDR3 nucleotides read TGTGCCAGCAGCCAAGAGTTGAGAGGAATGAATCAGCCCCAGCATTTT.